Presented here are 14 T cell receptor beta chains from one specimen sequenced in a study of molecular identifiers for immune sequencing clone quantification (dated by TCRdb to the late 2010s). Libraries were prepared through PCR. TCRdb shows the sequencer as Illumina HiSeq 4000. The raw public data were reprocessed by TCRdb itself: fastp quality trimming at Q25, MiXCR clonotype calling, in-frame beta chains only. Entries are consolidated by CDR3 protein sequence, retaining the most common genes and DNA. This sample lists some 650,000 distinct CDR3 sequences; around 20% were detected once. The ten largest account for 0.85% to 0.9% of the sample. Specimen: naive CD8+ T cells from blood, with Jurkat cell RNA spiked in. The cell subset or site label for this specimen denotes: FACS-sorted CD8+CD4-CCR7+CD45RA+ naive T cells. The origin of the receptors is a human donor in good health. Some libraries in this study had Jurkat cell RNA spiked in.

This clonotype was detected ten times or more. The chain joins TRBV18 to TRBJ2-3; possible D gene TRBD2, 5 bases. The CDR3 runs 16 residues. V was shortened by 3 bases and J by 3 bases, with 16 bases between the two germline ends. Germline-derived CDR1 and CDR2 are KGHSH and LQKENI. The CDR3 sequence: CASSPGWDSVTDTQYF. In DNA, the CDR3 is TGTGCCAGCTCACCCGGATGGGATAGCGTGACAGATACGCAGTATTTT.

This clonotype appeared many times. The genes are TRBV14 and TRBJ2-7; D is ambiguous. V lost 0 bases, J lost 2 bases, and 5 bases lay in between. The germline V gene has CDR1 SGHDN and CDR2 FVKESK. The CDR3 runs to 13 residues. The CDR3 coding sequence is TGTGCCAGCAGCCAAGAATCTGCCTACGAGCAGTACTTC. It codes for CASSQESAYEQYF.

This CDR3 is CASSPLGEGAGNTIYF. The CDR3 region has the DNA TGTGCCAGCAGTCCCCTTGGGGAGGGGGCTGGAAACACCATATATTTT. The rearrangement links TRBV27 to TRBJ1-3; D is possibly TRBD1 (6 bases). The CDR3 extends over 16 amino acids. Trimming shortened V by 5 bases and J by 2 bases, and 16 bases separated the two germline ends. The germline V gene has CDR1 MNHEY and CDR2 SMNVEV (reference sequence).

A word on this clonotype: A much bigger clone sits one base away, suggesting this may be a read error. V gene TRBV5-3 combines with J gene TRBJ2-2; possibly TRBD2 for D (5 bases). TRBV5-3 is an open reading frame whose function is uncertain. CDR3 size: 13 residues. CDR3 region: CASSLSGSGVLFF. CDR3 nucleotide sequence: TGTGCCAGCAGCTTGTCCGGGTCCGGGGTGCTGTTTTTT.

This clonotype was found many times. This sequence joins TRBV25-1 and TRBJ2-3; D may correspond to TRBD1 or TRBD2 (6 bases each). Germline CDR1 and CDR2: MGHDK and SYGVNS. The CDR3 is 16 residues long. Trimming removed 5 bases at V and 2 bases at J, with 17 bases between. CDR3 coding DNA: TGTGCCAGCAGTCCTCACGGGGGCCGCAACACAGATACGCAGTATTTT. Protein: CASSPHGGRNTDTQYF.

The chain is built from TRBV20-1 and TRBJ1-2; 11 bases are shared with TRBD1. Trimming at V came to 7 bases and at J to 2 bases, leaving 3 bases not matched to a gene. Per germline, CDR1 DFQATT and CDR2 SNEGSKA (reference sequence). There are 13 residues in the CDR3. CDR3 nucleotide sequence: TGCAGTGTTTGGGACAGGGGGAACTATGGCTACACCTTC. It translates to CSVWDRGNYGYTF.

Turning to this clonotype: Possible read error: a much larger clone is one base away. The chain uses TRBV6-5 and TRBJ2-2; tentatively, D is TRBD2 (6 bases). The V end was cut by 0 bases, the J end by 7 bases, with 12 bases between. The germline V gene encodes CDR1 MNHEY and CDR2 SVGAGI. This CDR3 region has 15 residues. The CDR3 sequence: CASSYSPRRDGELFF. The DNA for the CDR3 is TGTGCCAGCAGTTACTCACCTAGGCGGGACGGGGAGCTGTTTTTT.

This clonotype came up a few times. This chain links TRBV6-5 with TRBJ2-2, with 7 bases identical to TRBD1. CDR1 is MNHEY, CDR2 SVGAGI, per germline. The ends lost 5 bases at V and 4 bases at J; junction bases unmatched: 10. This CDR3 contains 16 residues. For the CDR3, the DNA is TGTGCCAGCAGTGTAACGACAGGGTATAGCACCGGGGAGCTGTTTTTT. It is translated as CASSVTTGYSTGELFF.

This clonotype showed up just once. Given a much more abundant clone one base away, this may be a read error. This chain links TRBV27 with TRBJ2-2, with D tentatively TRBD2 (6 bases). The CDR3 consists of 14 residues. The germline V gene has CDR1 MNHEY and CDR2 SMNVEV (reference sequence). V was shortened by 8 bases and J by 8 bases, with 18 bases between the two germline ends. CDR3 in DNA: TGTGCCAGCGGTTCCGGGACTTCGATGGGGGAGCTGTTTTTT. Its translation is CASGSGTSMGELFF.

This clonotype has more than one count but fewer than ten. The CDR3 nucleotides read TGCAGTGCTAGGACTAGCGGGAGTTTTGAGCAGTACTTC. It encodes CSARTSGSFEQYF. This chain uses TRBV20-1 with TRBJ2-7; 12 bases line up with TRBD2. The J segment lost 7 bases and the V segment lost 3 bases, leaving 4 bases of the junction unmatched. From germline, CDR1 is DFQATT and CDR2 SNEGSKA (reference sequence). CDR3 length equals 13 residues.

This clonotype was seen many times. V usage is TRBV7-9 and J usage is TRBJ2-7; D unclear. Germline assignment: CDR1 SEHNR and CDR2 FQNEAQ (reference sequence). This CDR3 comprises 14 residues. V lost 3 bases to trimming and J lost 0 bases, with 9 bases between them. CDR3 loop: CASSLITNSYEQYF. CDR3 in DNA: TGTGCCAGCAGCTTGATTACGAACTCCTACGAGCAGTACTTC.

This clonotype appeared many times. CDR3 in amino acids: CASSQVPRAMNTEAFF. The CDR3 bases are TGCGCCAGCAGCCAAGTCCCCAGGGCAATGAACACTGAAGCTTTCTTT. The V call is TRBV4-3, the J call TRBJ1-1; a weak D match, TRBD1 (5 bases). With 1 base removed from V and 0 bases from J, the gap between germline ends came to 12 bases. Germline V gene lookup returns CDR1 LGHNA and CDR2 YSLEER. This CDR3 spans 16 amino acids.

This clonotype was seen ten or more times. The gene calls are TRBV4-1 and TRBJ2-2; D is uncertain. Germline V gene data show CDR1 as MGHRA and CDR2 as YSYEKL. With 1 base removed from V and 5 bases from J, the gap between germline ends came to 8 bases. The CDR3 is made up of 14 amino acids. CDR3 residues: CASSQGEGTGELFF. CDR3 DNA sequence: TGCGCCAGCAGCCAAGGCGAAGGGACCGGGGAGCTGTTTTTT.

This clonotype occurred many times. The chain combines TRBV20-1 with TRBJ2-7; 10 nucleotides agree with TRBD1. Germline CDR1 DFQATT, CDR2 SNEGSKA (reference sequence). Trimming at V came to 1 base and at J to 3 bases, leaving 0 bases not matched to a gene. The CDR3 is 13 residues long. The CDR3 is CSARGTGGYEQYF. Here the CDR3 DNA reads TGCAGTGCTAGAGGGACAGGGGGCTACGAGCAGTACTTC.